The 20 T cell receptor beta chains in this list originate from one sample, sequenced in a study of T-cell reconstitution after alpha-beta-depleted transplantation in children. TCRbeta library preparation incorporated unique molecular identifiers. TCRdb analysed the PCR reads with MiXCR anew, one entry per CDR3 protein. The sample lists some 78,000 distinct CDR3 sequences, 13% to 15% seen once, with 27% in the top ten. Material: PBMCs, mostly from graft donor cells, obtained 180 days after TCRalphabeta/CD19-depleted stem cell transplant. These receptors originate from a male patient aged 2-9 years who had a stem cell transplant for acute lymphoblastic leukemia, so the T cells may come from the graft donor.

This clonotype was observed a handful of times. The chain couples TRBV6-1 to TRBJ2-5, with D unresolved. The germline V and J ends were trimmed by 8 bases and 4 bases, with 14 bases remaining between them. CDR1 and CDR2 from the germline V gene are MNHNS and SASEGT. The CDR3 contains 13 residues. The CDR3 protein is CASAMGLRETQYF. The CDR3 DNA sequence: TGTGCCAGCGCGATGGGCCTCAGAGAGACCCAGTACTTC.

This CDR3 reads CASSPSRAGNTIYF. The CDR3 nucleotides are TGCGCCAGCAGCCCCTCCAGGGCCGGAAACACCATATATTTT. The rearrangement joins TRBV5-1 to TRBJ1-3; D is possibly TRBD1 (5 bases). V was pared by 4 bases and J by 4 bases, with 12 bases between. This CDR3 comprises 14 residues. Germline CDR1 reads SGHRS; CDR2 reads YFSETQ.

This clonotype was seen only a few times. This chain joins TRBV10-3 and TRBJ2-7; D might be TRBD2 (6 bases). Germline V lookup: CDR1 ENHRY, CDR2 SYGVKD. This CDR3 region has 14 residues. V lost 8 bases and J lost 1, with 15 bases in between. The CDR3 DNA sequence: TGTGCCATCGGGAGCGGGCTCTCGTCCTACGAGCAGTACTTC. This translates into CAIGSGLSSYEQYF.

This sequence joins TRBV5-1 and TRBJ1-1, with D possibly matching TRBD1 (5 bases). This CDR3 spans 13 amino acids. Trimming took off 5 bases at V and 3 bases at J, with 11 bases between the two ends. Germline CDR1 is SGHRS and CDR2 is YFSETQ. The CDR3 is CASRTGGDTEAFF. The CDR3 coding sequence is TGCGCCAGCAGAACGGGGGGGGACACTGAAGCTTTCTTT.

The chain combines TRBV12-3 or TRBV12-4 with TRBJ1-1, with unresolved D. With 3 bases removed from V and 5 bases from J, the gap between germline ends came to 10 bases. The CDR3 spans 13 residues. CDR3 nucleotides: TGTGCCAGCAGTTTGCAGGTAGAGACTGAAGCTTTCTTT. Protein product: CASSLQVETEAFF.

The J gene is TRBJ1-5, the V gene TRBV5-5, with 7 bases aligning to TRBD1. Germline loops: CDR1 SGHKS, CDR2 YYEKEE (reference sequence). CDR3 length: 13 amino acids. V lost 3 bases and J lost 7; bases outside the gene matches: 4. CDR3 DNA: TGTGCCAGCAGCTCGACAGGGAGCCAGCCCCAGCATTTT. As protein: CASSSTGSQPQHF.

This chain connects TRBV7-2 to TRBJ2-1; 8 bases agree with TRBD2. The CDR3 runs to 15 residues. V was clipped by 5 bases and J by 7 bases; unmatched bases: 10. The germline V gene has CDR1 SGHTA and CDR2 FQGNSA. This CDR3 is CASSLFSGSGNEQFF. The CDR3 DNA reads TGTGCCAGCAGCCTCTTCAGCGGGAGTGGGAATGAGCAGTTCTTC.

The CDR3 reads CASSASYGPGQGGYEQYF. The CDR3 nucleotides read TGTGCCAGCAGCGCATCCTACGGCCCTGGACAGGGAGGCTACGAGCAGTACTTC. The chain joins TRBV11-1 to TRBJ2-7; TRBD1 aligns across 8 bases. Germline-derived CDR1 and CDR2 are SGHAT and FQDESV (reference sequence). The CDR3 contains 18 residues. Trimming removed 5 bases from V and 3 bases from J; junction bases left unmatched: 18.

The chain joins TRBV10-3 to TRBJ1-2, with TRBD1 matching 7 bases. V shed 10 bases, J shed 1 base, and the junction held 6 bases outside the gene matches. The CDR3 spans 13 residues. Germline V gene sequence: CDR1 ENHRY, CDR2 SYGVKD. CDR3 sequence: CASSGGLNYGYTF. The CDR3 region has the DNA TGTGCCAGCTCAGGGGGTCTTAACTATGGCTACACCTTC.

The chain recombines TRBV5-1 with TRBJ1-1; the match to TRBD1 covers 10 bases. Trimming took 4 bases from V and 9 from J; bases not matched to a gene: 9. The CDR3 contains 14 residues. In germline, CDR1 is SGHRS, CDR2 YFSETQ. The CDR3 protein is CASSLRGTGDKAFF. For the CDR3, the DNA is TGCGCCAGCAGCCTCAGGGGGACAGGGGATAAAGCTTTCTTT.

This clonotype has a count of ten or more. The chain couples TRBV12-3 or TRBV12-4 to TRBJ2-7; 11 nucleotides line up with TRBD2. The CDR3 contains 15 residues. J lost 3 bases, V lost 6 bases, and 7 bases had no gene match. The DNA of the CDR3 is TGTGCCAGCAGCCTTCCTAGCGGGAGGCACTACGAGCAGTACTTC. Protein sequence: CASSLPSGRHYEQYF.

This chain uses TRBV5-5 with TRBJ2-7; D may correspond to TRBD1 or TRBD2 (5 bases each). The CDR3 spans 16 residues. The germline CDR1 and CDR2 sequences are SGHKS and YYEKEE (reference sequence). The V and J ends lost 4 bases and 0 bases respectively, with 17 bases between them. CDR3 region: CASSKPGTRSSYEQYF. DNA for the CDR3: TGTGCCAGCAGCAAACCCGGGACGAGGAGCTCCTACGAGCAGTACTTC.

This clonotype was found many times. The chain recombines TRBV20-1 with TRBJ1-5; D is unresolved. Trimming removed 3 bases at V and 0 bases at J, with 18 bases between. Looked up from germline, CDR1 is DFQATT and CDR2 is SNEGSKA (reference sequence). CDR3 length: 17 residues. The chain's CDR3 is CSASDIVVIYSNQPQHF. CDR3 coding DNA: TGCAGTGCTAGTGACATTGTGGTAATCTATAGCAATCAGCCCCAGCATTTT.

This clonotype was seen ten or more times. This chain uses TRBV7-2 with TRBJ2-5; possibly TRBD2 for D (6 bases). This CDR3 has 14 residues. CDR1 is SGHTA, CDR2 FQGNSA, per germline. Trimming pared 5 bases from V and 0 bases from J, leaving 10 bases between. The CDR3 nucleotides read TGTGCCAGCAGCGCCCGGGACTACCAAGAGACCCAGTACTTC. Encoded protein: CASSARDYQETQYF.

This clonotype was detected only a few times. The chain links TRBV11-2 to TRBJ1-1, with unresolved D. The germline CDR1 and CDR2 sequences are SGHAT and FQNNGV. Trimming shortened V by 2 bases and J by 5 bases, and 12 bases separated the two germline ends. CDR3 size: 14 residues. The CDR3 DNA follows: TGTGCCAGCAGCTTATACGAGGGCGGGACTGAAGCTTTCTTT. It encodes CASSLYEGGTEAFF.

About this clonotype: At one end, the junction sequence differs from germline, possibly due to a read error. The chain carries TRBV9 and TRBJ2-3; D possibly uses TRBD1 or TRBD2 (6 bases each). The CDR3 consists of 13 residues. The germline V gene encodes CDR1 SGDLS and CDR2 YYNGEE. CDR3 sequence reads: CAGRIGGTDTQYF. DNA of the CDR3: TGTGCCGGCAGGATAGGGGGGACAGATACGCAGTATTTT.

The table lists this clonotype with a few counts. CDR3 loop: CASSPGLSSYNEQFF. The CDR3 DNA reads as TGTGCCAGCAGCCCGGGACTAAGCTCCTACAATGAGCAGTTCTTC. This chain connects TRBV7-2 to TRBJ2-1; 7 nucleotides match TRBD2. J gave up 0 bases and V 5 bases, and 4 bases lay outside the gene matches. Germline V gene lookup returns CDR1 SGHTA and CDR2 FQGNSA. This CDR3 has 15 amino acids.

In DNA, the CDR3 is TGTGCCAGCAGCCCGAGAGGGAGAACAGGGTTAGGAGGCACAGATACGCAGTATTTT. Protein: CASSPRGRTGLGGTDTQYF. The rearrangement joins TRBV11-2 to TRBJ2-3, with TRBD1 as a possible D gene (6 bases). This CDR3 comprises 19 residues. The V gene lost 5 bases and the J gene lost 1 base, with 25 bases spanning the gap. Germline loops: CDR1 SGHAT, CDR2 FQNNGV.

This clonotype was recorded a few times. The CDR3 sequence is CASSSGLAGGQDTQYF. CDR3 DNA sequence: TGTGCCAGCAGCTCGGGACTAGCGGGGGGGCAAGATACGCAGTATTTT. The J gene is TRBJ2-3, the V gene TRBV7-2, with TRBD2 matching over 16 bases. This CDR3 has 16 amino acids. The germline V gene has CDR1 SGHTA and CDR2 FQGNSA. The ends lost 4 bases at V and 5 bases at J; junction bases unmatched: 3.

V is TRBV11-2 and J is TRBJ2-7; no clear D. The CDR3 runs 13 residues. V was pared by 5 bases and J by 0 bases, with 8 bases between. Germline-derived CDR1 and CDR2 are SGHAT and FQNNGV. The CDR3 coding sequence is TGTGCCAGCAGCAAGGCTGGCTCCTACGAGCAGTACTTC. Translation gives CASSKAGSYEQYF.